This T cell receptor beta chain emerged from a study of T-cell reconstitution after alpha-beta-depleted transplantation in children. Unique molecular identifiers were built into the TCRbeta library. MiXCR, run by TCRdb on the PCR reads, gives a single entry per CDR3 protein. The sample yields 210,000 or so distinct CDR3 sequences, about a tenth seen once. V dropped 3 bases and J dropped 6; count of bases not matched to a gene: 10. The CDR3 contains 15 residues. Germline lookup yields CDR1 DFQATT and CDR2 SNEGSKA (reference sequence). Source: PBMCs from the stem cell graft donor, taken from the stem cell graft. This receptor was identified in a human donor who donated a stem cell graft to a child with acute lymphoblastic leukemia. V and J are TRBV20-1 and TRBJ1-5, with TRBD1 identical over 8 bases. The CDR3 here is CSARGPDRVRQPQHF. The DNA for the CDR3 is TGCAGTGCTAGGGGCCCGGACAGGGTCCGTCAGCCCCAGCATTTT.